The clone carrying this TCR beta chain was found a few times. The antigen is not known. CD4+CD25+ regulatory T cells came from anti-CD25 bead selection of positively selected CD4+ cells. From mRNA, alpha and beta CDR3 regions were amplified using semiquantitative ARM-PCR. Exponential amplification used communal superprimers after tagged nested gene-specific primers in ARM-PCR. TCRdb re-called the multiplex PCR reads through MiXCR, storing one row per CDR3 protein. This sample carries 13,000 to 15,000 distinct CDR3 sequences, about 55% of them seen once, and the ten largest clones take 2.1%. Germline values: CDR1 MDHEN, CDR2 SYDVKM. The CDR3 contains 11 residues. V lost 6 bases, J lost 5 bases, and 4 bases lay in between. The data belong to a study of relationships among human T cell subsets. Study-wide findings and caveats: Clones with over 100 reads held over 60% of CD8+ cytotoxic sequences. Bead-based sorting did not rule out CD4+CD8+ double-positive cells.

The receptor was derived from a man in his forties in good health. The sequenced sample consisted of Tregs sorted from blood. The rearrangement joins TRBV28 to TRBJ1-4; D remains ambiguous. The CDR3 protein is CASSTNEKLFF. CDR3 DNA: TGTGCCAGCAGCACGAATGAAAAACTGTTTTTT.